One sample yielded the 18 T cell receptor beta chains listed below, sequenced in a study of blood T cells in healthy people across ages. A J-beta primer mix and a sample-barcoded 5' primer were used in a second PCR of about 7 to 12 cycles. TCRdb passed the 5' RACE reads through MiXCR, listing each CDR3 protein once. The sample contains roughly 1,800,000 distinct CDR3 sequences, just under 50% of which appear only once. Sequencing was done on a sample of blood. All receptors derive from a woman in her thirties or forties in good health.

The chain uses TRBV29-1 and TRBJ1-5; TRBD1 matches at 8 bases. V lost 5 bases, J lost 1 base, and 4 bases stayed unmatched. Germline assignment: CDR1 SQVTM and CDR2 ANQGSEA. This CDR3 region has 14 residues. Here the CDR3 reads CSVRTGTSNQPQHF. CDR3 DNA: TGCAGCGTTCGGACAGGGACGAGCAATCAGCCCCAGCATTTT. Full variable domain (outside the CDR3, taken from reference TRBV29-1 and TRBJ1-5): SAVISQKPSRDICQRGTSLTIQCQVDSQVTMMFWYRQQPGQSLTLIATANQGSEATYESGFVIDKFPISRPNLTFSTLTVSNMSPEDSSIYLCSVRTGTSNQPQHFGDGTRLSIL.

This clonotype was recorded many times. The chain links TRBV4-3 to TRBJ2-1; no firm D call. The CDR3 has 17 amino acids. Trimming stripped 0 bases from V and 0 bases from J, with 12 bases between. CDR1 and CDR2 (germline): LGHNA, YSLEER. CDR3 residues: CASSQELLFSSYNEQFF. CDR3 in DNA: TGCGCCAGCAGCCAAGAACTTCTCTTCAGCTCCTACAATGAGCAGTTCTTC.

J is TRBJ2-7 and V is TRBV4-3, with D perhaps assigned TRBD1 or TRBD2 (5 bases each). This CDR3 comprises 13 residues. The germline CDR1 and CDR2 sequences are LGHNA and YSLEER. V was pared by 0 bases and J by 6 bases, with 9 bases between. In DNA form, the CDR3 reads TGCGCCAGCAGCCAAGACTTAGGGACCGAGCAGTACTTC. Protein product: CASSQDLGTEQYF.

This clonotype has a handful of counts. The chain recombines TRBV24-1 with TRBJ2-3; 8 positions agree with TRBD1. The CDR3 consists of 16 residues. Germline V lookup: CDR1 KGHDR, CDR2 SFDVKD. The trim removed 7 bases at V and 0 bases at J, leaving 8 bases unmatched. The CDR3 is CATSAHRDRSTDTQYF. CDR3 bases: TGTGCCACCAGCGCCCACCGGGACAGGAGCACAGATACGCAGTATTTT.

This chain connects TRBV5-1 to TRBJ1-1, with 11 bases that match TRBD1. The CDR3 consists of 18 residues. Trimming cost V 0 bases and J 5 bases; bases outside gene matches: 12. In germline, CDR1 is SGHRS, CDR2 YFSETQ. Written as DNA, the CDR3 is TGCGCCAGCAGCTTGGAACTGACCGGGACAGGGGGTTCGACTGAAGCTTTCTTT. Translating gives CASSLELTGTGGSTEAFF.

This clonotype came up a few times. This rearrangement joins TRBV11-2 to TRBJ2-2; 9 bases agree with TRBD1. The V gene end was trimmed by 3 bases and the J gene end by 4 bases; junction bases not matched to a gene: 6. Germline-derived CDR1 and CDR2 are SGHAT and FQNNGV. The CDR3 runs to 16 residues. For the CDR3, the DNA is TGTGCCAGCAGCTTTGGACAGGGGCTATCCACCGGGGAGCTGTTTTTT. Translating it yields CASSFGQGLSTGELFF.

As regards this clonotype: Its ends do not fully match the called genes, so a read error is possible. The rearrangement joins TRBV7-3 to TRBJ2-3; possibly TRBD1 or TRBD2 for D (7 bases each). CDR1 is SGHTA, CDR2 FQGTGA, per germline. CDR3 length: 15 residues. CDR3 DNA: TGTGCCAGCAGCCCCAGGGGGGGTGGTACAGCTACGCAGTATTTT. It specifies CASSPRGGGTATQYF.

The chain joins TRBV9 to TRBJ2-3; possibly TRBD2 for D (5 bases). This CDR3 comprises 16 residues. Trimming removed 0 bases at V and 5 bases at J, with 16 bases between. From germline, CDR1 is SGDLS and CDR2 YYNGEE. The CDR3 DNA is TGTGCCAGCAGCGTAGCGGCTAGCTCATCGCAAGATACGCAGTATTTT. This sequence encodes CASSVAASSSQDTQYF.

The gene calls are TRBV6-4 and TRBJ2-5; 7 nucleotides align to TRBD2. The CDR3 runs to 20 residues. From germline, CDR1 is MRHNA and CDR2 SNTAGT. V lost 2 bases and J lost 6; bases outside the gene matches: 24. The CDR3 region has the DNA TGTGCCAGCAGTGACCCAGGACCGAGGCGGGGGATAGAACCTAGACAGACCCAGTACTTC. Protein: CASSDPGPRRGIEPRQTQYF.

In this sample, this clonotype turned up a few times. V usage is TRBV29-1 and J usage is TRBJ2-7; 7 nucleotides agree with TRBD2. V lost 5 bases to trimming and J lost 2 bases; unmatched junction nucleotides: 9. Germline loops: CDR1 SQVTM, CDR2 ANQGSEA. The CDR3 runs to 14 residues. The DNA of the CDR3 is TGCAGCGTTTGGGGAGGGACCCAACCCTACGAGCAGTACTTC. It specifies CSVWGGTQPYEQYF.

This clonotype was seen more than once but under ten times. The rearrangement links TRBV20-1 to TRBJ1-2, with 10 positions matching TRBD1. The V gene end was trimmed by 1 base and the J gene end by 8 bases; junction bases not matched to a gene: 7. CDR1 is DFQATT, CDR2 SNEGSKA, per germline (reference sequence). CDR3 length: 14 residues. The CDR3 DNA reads TGCAGTGCTAGAGTTCTGACAGGGGGCAAGGGCTACACCTTC. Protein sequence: CSARVLTGGKGYTF.

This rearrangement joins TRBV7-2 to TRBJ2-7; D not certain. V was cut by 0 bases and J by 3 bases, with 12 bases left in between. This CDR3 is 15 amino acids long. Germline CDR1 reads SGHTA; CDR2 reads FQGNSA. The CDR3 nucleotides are TGTGCCAGCAGCTTAGCTGGCGACTTGAGCTACGAGCAGTACTTC. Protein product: CASSLAGDLSYEQYF.

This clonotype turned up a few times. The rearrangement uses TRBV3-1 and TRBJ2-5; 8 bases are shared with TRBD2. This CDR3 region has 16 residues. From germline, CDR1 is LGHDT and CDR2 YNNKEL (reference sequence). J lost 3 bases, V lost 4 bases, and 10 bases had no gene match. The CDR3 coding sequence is TGTGCCAGCAGCCCCTACGGGAGCGGGGGAAAAGAGACCCAGTACTTC. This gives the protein CASSPYGSGGKETQYF.

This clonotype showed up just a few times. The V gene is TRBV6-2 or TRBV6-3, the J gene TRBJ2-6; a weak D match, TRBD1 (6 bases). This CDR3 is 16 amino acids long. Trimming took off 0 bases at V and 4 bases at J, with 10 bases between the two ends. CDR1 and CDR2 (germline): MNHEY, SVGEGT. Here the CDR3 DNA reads TGTGCCAGCAGTTACTCGGGGGCTACCGGGGCCAACGTCCTGACTTTC. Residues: CASSYSGATGANVLTF.

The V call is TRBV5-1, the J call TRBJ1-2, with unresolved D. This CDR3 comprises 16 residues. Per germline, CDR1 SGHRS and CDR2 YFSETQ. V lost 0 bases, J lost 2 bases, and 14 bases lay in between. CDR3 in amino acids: CASSLVLRLINYGYTF. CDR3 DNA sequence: TGCGCCAGCAGCTTGGTCCTGAGGCTGATCAACTATGGCTACACCTTC. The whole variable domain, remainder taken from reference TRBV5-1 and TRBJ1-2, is KAGVTQTPRYLIKTRGQQVTLSCSPISGHRSVSWYQQTPGQGLQFLFEYFSETQRNKGNFPGRFSGRQFSNSRSEMNVSTLELGDSALYLCASSLVLRLINYGYTFGSGTRLTVV.

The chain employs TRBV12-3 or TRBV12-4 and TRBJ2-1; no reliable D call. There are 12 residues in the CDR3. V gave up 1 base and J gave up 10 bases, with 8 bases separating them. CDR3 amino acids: CASSLETREQFF. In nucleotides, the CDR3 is TGTGCCAGCAGTTTAGAGACTCGGGAGCAGTTCTTC.

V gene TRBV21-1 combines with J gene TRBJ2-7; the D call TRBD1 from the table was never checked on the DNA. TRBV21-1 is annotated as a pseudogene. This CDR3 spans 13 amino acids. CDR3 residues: CASSKGGTQEQYF. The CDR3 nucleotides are TGTGCCAGCAGCAAAGGTGGGACACAGGAGCAGTACTTC.

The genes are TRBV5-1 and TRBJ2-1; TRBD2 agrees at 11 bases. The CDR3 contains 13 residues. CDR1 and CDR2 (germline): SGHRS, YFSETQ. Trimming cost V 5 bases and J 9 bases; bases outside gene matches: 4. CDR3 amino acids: CASRLAGAGEQFF. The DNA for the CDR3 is TGCGCCAGCAGACTAGCGGGGGCGGGTGAGCAGTTCTTC. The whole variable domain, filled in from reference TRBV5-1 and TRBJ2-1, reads KAGVTQTPRYLIKTRGQQVTLSCSPISGHRSVSWYQQTPGQGLQFLFEYFSETQRNKGNFPGRFSGRQFSNSRSEMNVSTLELGDSALYLCASRLAGAGEQFFGPGTRLTVL.